This T cell receptor beta chain comes out of a study of technical replicates of blood from a handful of donors. The V and J ends lost 7 bases and 5 bases, in that order; junction bases with no gene match: 14. The germline V gene encodes CDR1 GTSNPN and CDR2 SVGIG (reference sequence). CDR3 length: 15 residues. The data were produced by immunoSEQ multiplex PCR, yet TCRdb's version contains in-frame clones alone and is incomplete. Of 95,000 or so clones listed, approximately 95% are singletons. V usage is TRBV30 and J usage is TRBJ2-1, with 7 positions matching TRBD2. This TCR was recovered from a human donor in good health. Source material: T cells isolated from PBMCs. The CDR3, as DNA: TGTGCCTCGACGGGGGGAGCGCGTCAACACAATGAGCAGTTCTTC. Translating it yields CASTGGARQHNEQFF.